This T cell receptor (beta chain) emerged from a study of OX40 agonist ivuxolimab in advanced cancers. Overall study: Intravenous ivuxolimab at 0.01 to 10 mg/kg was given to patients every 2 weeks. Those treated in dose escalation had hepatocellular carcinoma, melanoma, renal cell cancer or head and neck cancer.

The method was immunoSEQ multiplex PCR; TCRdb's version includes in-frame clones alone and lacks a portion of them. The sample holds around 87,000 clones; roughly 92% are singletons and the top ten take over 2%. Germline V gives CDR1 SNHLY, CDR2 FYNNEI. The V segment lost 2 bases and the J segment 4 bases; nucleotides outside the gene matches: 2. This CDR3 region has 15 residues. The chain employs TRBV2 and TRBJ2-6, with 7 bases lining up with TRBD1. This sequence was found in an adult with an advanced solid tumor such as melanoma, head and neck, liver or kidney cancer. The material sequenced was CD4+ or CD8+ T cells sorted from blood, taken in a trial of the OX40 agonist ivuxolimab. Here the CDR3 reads CASSETGAGANVLTF. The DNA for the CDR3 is TGTGCCAGCAGTGAAACAGGGGCCGGGGCCAACGTCCTGACTTTC.